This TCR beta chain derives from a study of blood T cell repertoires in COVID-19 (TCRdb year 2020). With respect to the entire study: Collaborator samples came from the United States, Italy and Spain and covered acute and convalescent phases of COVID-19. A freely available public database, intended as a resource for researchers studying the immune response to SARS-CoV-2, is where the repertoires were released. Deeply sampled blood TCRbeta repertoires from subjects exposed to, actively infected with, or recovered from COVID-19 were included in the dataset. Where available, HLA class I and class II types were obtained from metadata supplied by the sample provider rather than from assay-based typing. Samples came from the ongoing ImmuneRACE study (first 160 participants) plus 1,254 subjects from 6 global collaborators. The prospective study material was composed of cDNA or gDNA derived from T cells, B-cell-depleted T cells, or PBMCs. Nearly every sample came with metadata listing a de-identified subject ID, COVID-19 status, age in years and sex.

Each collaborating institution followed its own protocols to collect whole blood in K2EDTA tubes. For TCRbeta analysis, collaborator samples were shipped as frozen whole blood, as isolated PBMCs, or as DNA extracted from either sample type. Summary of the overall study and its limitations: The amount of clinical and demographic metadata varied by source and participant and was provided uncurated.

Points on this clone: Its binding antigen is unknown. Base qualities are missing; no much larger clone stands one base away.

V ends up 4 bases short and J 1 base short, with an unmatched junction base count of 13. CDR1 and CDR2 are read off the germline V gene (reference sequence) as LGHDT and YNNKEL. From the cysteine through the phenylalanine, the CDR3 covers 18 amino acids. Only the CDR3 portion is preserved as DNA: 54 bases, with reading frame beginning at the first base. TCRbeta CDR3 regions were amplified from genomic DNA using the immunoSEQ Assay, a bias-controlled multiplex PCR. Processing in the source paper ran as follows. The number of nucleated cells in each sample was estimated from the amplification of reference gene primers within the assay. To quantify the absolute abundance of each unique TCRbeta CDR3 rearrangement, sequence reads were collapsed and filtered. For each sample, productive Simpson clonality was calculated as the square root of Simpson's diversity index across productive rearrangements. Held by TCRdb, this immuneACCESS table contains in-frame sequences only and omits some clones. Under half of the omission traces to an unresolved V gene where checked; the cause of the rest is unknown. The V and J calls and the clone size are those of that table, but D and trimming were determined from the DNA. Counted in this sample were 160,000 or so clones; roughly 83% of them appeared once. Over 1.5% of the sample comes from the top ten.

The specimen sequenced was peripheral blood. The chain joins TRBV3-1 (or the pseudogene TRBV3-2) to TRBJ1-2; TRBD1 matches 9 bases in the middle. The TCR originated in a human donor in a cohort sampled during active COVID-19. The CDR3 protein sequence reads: CASSPRSDRGGHNYGYTF. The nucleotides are TGTGCCAGCAGCCCACGTTCGGACAGGGGAGGGCATAACTATGGCTACACCTTC.